The clone carrying this T cell receptor beta chain was picked up many times. Its antigen is still unknown. Participants with hyperthyroidism, aged 18 to 65, were newly diagnosed with under 2 months' duration. Pregnant or lactating patients and those with other autoimmune diseases or uncontrolled infections were excluded. From RNA, the CDR3 regions of TCR beta chains were amplified and sequenced. Second-round multiplex PCR came after a first-round RT-PCR that employed HTBI primers. TCRdb reanalysed the multiplex PCR reads using MiXCR and keeps one entry per CDR3 protein. The table includes about 380,000 distinct CDR3 sequences, about 16% detected once. These data originate in a study of Graves' ophthalmopathy and Graves' hyperthyroidism. Study-wide results and caveats: Blood samples also showed most expanded thyroid clonotypes exceeding 0.001 frequency.

This TCR was recovered from a woman in her late teens or twenties with stable Graves' hyperthyroidism. The sequenced sample was peripheral blood.

CDR3 coding DNA: TGTGCCAGCAGACGACTACAGTCCTACGAGCAGTACTTC. Translating gives CASRRLQSYEQYF. The V and J genes are TRBV6-1 and TRBJ2-7, with D possibly TRBD2 on 5 matching bases. The CDR3 runs to 13 residues. V gave up 6 bases and J gave up 1 base, with 10 bases separating them. Per the germline V gene, CDR1 is MNHNS and CDR2 is SASEGT.